This TCR beta chain was identified in a study of T cell responses to AZD1222 COVID-19 vaccine. Study-level results: As reported, nearly half of all spike-specific TCRs target variant regions that are unmutated. Donor demographics were predominantly white British with a female majority; clonal diversity may be underestimated. Vaccine-associated CD4 TCRs spanned spike, dominant at 160-218 and 743-854.

Sequencing used immunoSEQ multiplex PCR; TCRdb keeps in-frame clones, though not all of them. Among 150,000 or so clones listed, just under 90% were seen once. Germline CDR1 LNHDA, CDR2 SQIVND (reference sequence). CDR3 length: 22 amino acids. V shed 4 bases, J shed 1 base, and the junction held 25 bases outside the gene matches. Worth noting for this clone: Antigen: not known.

The starting material was peripheral blood, obtained 28 days after the second dose of the MenACWY control vaccine. The sequence was obtained from an adult who received the MenACWY meningococcal vaccine as a control. The chain joins TRBV19 to TRBJ2-7; 10 bases fit TRBD2. The CDR3 loop is CASSTTDLLAGGTSSGSYEQYF. Here the CDR3 DNA reads TGTGCCAGTAGTACAACCGACCTTTTAGCGGGAGGCACAAGTAGCGGGTCCTACGAGCAGTACTTC.